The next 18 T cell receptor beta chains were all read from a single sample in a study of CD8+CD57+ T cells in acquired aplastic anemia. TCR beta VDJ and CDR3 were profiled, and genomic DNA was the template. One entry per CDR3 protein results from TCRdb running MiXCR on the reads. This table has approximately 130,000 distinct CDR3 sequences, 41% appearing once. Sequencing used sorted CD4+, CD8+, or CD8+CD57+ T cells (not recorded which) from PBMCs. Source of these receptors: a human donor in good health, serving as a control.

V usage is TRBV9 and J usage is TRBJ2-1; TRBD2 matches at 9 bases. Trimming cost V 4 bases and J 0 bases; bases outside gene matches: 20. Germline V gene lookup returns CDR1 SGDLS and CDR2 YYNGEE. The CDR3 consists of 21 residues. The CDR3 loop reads CASSLTPSGKGYRISYNEQFF. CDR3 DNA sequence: TGTGCCAGCAGCCTAACACCTAGCGGGAAGGGGTATAGAATCTCCTACAATGAGCAGTTCTTC.

This chain's CDR3 is CASSGTARETQYF. The CDR3 nucleotides read TGTGCCAGCAGCGGGACAGCCCGGGAGACCCAGTACTTC. The chain recombines TRBV7-9 with TRBJ2-5; 7 bases map to TRBD1. V was pared by 5 bases and J by 5 bases, with 5 bases of the junction left unmatched. The length of the CDR3 is 13 residues. The germline gives CDR1 SEHNR, CDR2 FQNEAQ (reference sequence).

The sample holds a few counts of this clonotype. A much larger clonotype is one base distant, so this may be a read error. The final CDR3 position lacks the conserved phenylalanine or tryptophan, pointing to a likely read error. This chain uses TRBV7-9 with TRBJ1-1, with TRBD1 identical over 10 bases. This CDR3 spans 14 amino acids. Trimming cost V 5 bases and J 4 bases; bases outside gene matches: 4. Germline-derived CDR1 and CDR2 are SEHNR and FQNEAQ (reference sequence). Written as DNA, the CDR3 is TGTGCCAGCAGCCCACGACAGGGGGCCACTGAAGCTTTCCTT. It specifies CASSPRQGATEAFL.

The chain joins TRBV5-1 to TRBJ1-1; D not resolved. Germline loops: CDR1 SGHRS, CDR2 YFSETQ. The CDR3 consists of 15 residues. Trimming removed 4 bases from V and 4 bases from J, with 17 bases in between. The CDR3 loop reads CASSPLFSVGTEAFF. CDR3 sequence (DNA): TGCGCCAGCAGCCCCTTATTCTCTGTCGGCACTGAAGCTTTCTTT.

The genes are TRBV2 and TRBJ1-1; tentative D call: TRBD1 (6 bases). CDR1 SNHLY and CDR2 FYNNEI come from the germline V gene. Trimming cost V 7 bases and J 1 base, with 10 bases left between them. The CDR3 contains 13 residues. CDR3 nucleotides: TGTGCCAGCAAGGGACAAACGAACACTGAAGCTTTCTTT. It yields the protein CASKGQTNTEAFF.

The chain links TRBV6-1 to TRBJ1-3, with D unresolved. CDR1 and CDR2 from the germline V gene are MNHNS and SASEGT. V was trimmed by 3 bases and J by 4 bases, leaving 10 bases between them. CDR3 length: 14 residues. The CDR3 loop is CASSEVVSGNTIYF. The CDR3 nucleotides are TGTGCCAGCAGTGAGGTGGTTTCCGGAAACACCATATATTTT.

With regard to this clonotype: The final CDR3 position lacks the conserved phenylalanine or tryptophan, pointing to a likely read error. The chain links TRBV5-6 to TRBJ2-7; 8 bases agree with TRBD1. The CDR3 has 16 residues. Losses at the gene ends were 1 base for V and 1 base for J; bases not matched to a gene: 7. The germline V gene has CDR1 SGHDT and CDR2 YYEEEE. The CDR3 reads CASSLIGDRHSYEQYS. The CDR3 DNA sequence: TGTGCCAGCAGCTTGATTGGGGACAGGCATTCCTACGAGCAGTACTCC.

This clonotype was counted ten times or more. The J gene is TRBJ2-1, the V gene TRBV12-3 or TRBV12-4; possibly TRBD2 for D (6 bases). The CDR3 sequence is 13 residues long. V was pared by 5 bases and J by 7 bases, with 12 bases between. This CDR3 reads CASSAPGGNEQFF. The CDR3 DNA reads TGTGCCAGCAGTGCCCCTGGGGGGAATGAGCAGTTCTTC.

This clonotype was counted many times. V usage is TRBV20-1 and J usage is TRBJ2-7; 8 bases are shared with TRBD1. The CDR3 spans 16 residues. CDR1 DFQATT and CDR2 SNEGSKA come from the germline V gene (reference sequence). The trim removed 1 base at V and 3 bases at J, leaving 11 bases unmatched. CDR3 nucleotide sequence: TGCAGTGCTAGAGGCCAACTCGGGACAGGCTTCTACGAGCAGTACTTC. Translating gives CSARGQLGTGFYEQYF.

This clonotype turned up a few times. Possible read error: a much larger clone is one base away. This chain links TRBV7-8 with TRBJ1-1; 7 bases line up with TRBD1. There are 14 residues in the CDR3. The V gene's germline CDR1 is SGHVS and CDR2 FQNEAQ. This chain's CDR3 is CASSPRGGQTGAFF. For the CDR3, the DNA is TGTGCCAGCAGTCCCCGGGGGGGACAGACTGGAGCTTTCTTT.

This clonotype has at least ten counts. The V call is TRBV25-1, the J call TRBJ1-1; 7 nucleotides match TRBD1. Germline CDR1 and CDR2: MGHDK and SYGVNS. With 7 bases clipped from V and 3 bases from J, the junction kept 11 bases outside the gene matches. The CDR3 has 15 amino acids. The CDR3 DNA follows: TGTGCCAGCACCAATACAGGGGAGGGGGACACTGAAGCTTTCTTT. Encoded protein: CASTNTGEGDTEAFF.

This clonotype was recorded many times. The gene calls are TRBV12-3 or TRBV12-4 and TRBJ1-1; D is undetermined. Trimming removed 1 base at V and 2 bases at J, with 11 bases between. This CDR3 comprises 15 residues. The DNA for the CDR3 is TGTGCCAGCAGTTTAGGGGCAGGCCTTAACACTGAAGCTTTCTTT. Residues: CASSLGAGLNTEAFF.

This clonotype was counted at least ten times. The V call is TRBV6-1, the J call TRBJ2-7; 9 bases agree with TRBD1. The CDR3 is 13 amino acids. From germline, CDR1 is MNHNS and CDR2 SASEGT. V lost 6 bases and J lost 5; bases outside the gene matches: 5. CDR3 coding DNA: TGTGCCAGCAGCGACAGGGGGATCGACGAGCAGTACTTC. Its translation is CASSDRGIDEQYF.

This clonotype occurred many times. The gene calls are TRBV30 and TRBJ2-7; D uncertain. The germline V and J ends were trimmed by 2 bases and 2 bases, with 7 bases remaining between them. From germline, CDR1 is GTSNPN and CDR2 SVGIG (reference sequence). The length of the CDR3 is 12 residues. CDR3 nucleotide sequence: TGTGCCTGGAGTTCCCTGACCTACGAGCAGTACTTC. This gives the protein CAWSSLTYEQYF.

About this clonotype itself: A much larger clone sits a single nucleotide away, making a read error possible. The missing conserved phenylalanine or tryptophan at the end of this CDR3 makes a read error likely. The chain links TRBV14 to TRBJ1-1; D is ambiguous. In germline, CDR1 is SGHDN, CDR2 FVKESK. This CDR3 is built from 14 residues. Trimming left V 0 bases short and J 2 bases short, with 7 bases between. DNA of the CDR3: TGTGCCAGCAGCCAAGACCGGACCAACACTGAAGCTTTCCTT. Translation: CASSQDRTNTEAFL.

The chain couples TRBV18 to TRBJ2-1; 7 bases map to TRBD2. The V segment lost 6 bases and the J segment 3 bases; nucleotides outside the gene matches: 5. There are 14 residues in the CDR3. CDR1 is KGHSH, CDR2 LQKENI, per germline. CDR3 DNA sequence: TGTGCCAGCTCTCCCAGGACTAGCTACAATGAGCAGTTCTTC. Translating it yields CASSPRTSYNEQFF.

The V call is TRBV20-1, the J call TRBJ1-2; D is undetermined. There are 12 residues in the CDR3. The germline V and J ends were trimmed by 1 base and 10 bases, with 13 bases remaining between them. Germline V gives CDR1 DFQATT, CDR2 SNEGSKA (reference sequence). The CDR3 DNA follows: TGCAGTGCTAGAGTCCGGACCGTCGACTACACCTTC. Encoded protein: CSARVRTVDYTF.

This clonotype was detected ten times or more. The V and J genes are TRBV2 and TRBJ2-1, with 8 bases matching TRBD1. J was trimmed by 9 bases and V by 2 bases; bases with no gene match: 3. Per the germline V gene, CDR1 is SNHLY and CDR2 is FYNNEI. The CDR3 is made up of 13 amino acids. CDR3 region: CASSEHRGSEQFF. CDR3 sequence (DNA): TGTGCCAGCAGTGAACACAGGGGGAGTGAGCAGTTCTTC.